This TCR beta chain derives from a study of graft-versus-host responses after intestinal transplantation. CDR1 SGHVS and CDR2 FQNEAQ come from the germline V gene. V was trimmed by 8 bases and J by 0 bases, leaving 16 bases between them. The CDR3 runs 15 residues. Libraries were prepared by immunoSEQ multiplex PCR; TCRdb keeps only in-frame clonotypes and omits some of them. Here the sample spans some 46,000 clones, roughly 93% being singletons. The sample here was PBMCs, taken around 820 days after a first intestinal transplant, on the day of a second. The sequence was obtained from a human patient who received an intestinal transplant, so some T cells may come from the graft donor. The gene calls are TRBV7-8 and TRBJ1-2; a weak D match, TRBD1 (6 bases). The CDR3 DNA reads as TGTGCCAGCGTCCTGGGGGGCCTAGCTAACTATGGCTACACCTTC. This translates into CASVLGGLANYGYTF.